This entry lists 2 T cell receptor beta chains sequenced from one sample in a study of blood T cell repertoires in COVID-19. Profiled with immunoSEQ multiplex PCR; TCRdb holds only in-frame clones, not every one. The sample consists of approximately 73,000 clones, roughly nine tenths of them appearing once. Sequences were obtained from peripheral blood. The source of these receptors is a woman aged 55-75 years with acute or convalescent COVID-19.

About this clone itself: Germline and junction disagree at one end, which may indicate a read error. The CDR3 loop is CASRFQGTSSTDTQYF. CDR3 nucleotides: TGTGCCAGCCGTTTTCAGGGAACTTCTAGCACAGATACGCAGTATTTT. The chain carries TRBV27 and TRBJ2-3, with a possible D match to TRBD1 (5 bases). This CDR3 is 16 amino acids long. From germline, CDR1 is MNHEY and CDR2 SMNVEV (reference sequence).

The J gene is TRBJ2-1, the V gene TRBV11-1, with TRBD2 matching over 7 bases. Germline V CDR1 and CDR2: SGHAT, FQDESV (reference sequence). CDR3 length equals 15 residues. Unmatched junction bases numbered 8, after V lost 0 bases and J lost 9 bases. CDR3 sequence reads: CASSLAPGLVGEQFF. The CDR3 DNA reads TGTGCCAGCAGCTTAGCGCCCGGACTAGTAGGTGAGCAGTTCTTC.